The clone carrying this T cell receptor (beta chain) was counted at least ten times. Its antigen is still unknown. The data are from a study of identical twins. Study results and limitations: Analyses of zero insertions could be partly confounded by invariant MAIT and iNKT cells.

A universal primer site was added by template switching, and unique molecular identifiers were carried by the cDNA. MiXCR, run by TCRdb on the 5' RACE reads, gives a single entry per CDR3 protein. The sample contains roughly 240,000 distinct CDR3 sequences, around 7% of which appear only once. These data also formed part of another study, on yellow fever vaccine responses in identical twins.

Material for sequencing was memory (CD45RO+) T cells sorted from blood. This TCR derives from a woman aged 18-29 years in good health.

CDR3 nucleotide sequence: TGTGCCAGCAGCATTCAGGGGGGGAACACTGAAGCTTTCTTT. Its translation is CASSIQGGNTEAFF. This chain joins TRBV11-2 and TRBJ1-1; 7 bases match TRBD1. This CDR3 region has 14 residues. J was trimmed by 1 base and V by 5 bases; bases with no gene match: 4. In germline, CDR1 is SGHAT, CDR2 FQNNGV.